This T cell receptor (beta chain) was captured in a study of CD8 T cells in Susac syndrome. Random hexamers served to reverse transcribe about 0.5 to 1 ug RNA. An immunoSEQ multiplex PCR generated amplified TCR beta CDR3 products spanning 54 Vbeta and 13 Jbeta. Each CDR3 protein gets one entry after TCRdb re-called the immunoSEQ multiplex PCR reads with MiXCR. This repertoire shows about 60,000 distinct CDR3 sequences, roughly nine tenths found once; its top ten account for approximately 0.21%. Healthy donors were controls matched for age and sex. This clonotype was observed a single time. The CDR3 runs to 14 residues. Trimming took 3 bases from V and 7 from J; bases not matched to a gene: 6. Germline V gives CDR1 SGDLS, CDR2 YYNGEE.

The receptor was isolated from a human donor in good health. The gene calls are TRBV9 and TRBJ1-3, with 8 bases that match TRBD1. The material sequenced was CD8+ T cells from PBMCs. The CDR3 region has the DNA TGTGCCAGCAGCGCCACAGGGGGTTGGAACACCATATATTTT. Translation gives CASSATGGWNTIYF.